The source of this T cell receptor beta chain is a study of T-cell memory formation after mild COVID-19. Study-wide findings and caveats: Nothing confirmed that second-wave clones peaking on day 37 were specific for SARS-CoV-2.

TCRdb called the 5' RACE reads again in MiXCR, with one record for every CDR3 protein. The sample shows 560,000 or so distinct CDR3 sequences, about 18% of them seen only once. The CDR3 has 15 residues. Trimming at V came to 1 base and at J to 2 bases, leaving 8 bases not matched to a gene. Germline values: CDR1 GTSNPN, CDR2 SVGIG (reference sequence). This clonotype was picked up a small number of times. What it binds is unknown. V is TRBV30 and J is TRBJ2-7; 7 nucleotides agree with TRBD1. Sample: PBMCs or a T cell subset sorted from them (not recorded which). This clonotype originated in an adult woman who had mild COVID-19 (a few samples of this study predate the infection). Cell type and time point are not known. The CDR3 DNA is TGTGCCTGGAGTGCACGATCTAGGGGGCCCTACGAGCAGTACTTC. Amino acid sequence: CAWSARSRGPYEQYF.